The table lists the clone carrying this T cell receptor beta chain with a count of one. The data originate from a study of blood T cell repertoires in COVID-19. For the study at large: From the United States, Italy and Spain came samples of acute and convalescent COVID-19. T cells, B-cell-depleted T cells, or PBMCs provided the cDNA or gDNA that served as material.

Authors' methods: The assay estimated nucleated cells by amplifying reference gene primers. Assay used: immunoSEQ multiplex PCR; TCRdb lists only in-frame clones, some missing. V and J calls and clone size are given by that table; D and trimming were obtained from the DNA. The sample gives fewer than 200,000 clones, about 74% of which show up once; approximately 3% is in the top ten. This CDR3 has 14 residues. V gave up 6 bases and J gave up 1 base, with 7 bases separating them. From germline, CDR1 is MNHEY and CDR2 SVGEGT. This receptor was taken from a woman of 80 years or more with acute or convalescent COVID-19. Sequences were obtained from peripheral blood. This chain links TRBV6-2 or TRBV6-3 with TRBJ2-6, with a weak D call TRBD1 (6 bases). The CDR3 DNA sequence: TGTGCCAGCAGCCAGGGGTCTGGGGCCAACGTCCTGACTTTC. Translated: CASSQGSGANVLTF.